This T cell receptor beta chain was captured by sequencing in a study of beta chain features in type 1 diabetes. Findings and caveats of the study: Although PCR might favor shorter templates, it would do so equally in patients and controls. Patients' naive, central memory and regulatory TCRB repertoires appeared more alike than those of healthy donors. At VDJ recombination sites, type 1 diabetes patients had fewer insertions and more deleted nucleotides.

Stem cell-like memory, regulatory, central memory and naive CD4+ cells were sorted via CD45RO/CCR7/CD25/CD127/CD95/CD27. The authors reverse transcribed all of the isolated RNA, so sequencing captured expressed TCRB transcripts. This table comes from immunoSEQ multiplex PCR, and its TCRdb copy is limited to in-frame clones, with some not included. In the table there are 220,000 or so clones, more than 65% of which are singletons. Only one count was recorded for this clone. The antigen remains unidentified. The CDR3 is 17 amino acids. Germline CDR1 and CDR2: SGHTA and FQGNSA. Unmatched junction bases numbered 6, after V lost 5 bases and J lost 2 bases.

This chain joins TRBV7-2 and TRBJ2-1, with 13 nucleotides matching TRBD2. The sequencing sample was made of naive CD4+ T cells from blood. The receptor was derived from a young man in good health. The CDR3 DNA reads TGTGCCAGCAGCATGGGACTAGCGGGACTTGCCTACAATGAGCAGTTCTTC. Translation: CASSMGLAGLAYNEQFF.